This T cell receptor (beta chain) was found in a study of T cell responses to AZD1222 COVID-19 vaccine. A word on this clone: No antigen is known for it.

The CDR3 totals 15 residues. The J segment lost 2 bases and the V segment lost 4 bases, leaving 6 bases of the junction unmatched. Germline-derived CDR1 and CDR2 are SGHNT and YYREEE (reference sequence). Measured with immunoSEQ multiplex PCR; TCRdb has only the in-frame clones, and not every one. The repertoire includes roughly 100,000 clones, roughly 90% of them detected once, and 2% to 3% sits in the top ten. Regarding the study as a whole: AZD1222 recipients seropositive at baseline numbered only 5 or 6. Breadth and depth of Spike-specific TCRs rose after two AZD1222 doses.

This specimen was peripheral blood, taken on day 0 of AZD1222 vaccination. The TCR was taken from an adult in good health. The chain joins TRBV5-4 to TRBJ2-1; TRBD2 aligns across 7 bases. For the CDR3, the DNA is TGTGCCAGCAGCAAATCCGGGACTACCTACAATGAGCAGTTCTTC. The encoded protein is CASSKSGTTYNEQFF.